This TCR beta chain was recovered during a study of shared clonotypes between healthy human individuals. General study points: Owing to a small donor count, the genetic and exposure-history diversity represented was limited.

Remarks on this clone: Its antigen is unidentified.

The table came from immunoSEQ multiplex PCR; TCRdb's copy has only in-frame clones and leaves some out. The sample has about 480,000 clones; around 79% are singletons. V was shortened by 6 bases and J by 2 bases, with 17 bases between the two germline ends. The CDR3 spans 15 residues. Germline CDR1 and CDR2: SNHLY and FYNNEI. The genes are TRBV2 and TRBJ2-7; TRBD1 or TRBD2 may be the D gene (5 bases each). This TCR derives from a woman in her 40s in good health. Some clones in this sample may be carry-over from other donors' samples. The sample was PBMCs. The CDR3 here is CASRVGTGEAYEQYF. The CDR3 coding sequence is TGTGCCAGCAGGGTCGGGACCGGGGAAGCCTACGAGCAGTACTTC.